The 20 T cell receptor beta chains presented below share a single source sample, sequenced in a study of tumor-infiltrating lymphocytes in primary liver carcinoma. Starting material of roughly 0.45 ug total RNA yielded TCR beta cDNA via a constant-region primer. Three-round nested multiplex PCR performed with slightly modified ARM-PCR produced the TCR beta libraries. Forward primers for TRBV1-TRBV30 and a C-beta reverse primer served the first two PCR rounds, at roughly 10 cycles each. TCRdb analysed the multiplex PCR reads with MiXCR anew, one entry per CDR3 protein. The sample consists of roughly 100,000 distinct CDR3 sequences, 82% of them appearing once. Joint extraction of RNA and DNA used about 17-31 mg of bulk tissue that was unsorted. The sample consisted of liver tumor tissue from sampling region 3. Subset of the sample: tumor region T3, left-lateral pole. The receptors originated from a man aged 35 to 55 with primary liver carcinoma and hepatitis B virus infection.

Comments on this clonotype: At one boundary the junction diverges from the germline segment, which might be a read error. The gene calls are TRBV5-4 and TRBJ2-3; tentative D call: TRBD1 (7 bases). Germline CDR1 reads SGHNT; CDR2 reads YYREEE (reference sequence). The CDR3 runs 14 residues. The CDR3 sequence is CASRRQGGADMQYF. As DNA, the CDR3 is TGTGCCAGTAGGCGACAGGGAGGCGCAGATATGCAGTATTTT.

This chain joins TRBV6-5 and TRBJ2-7; D gene unclear. The length of the CDR3 is 18 residues. Germline V gene data show CDR1 as MNHEY and CDR2 as SVGAGI. The DNA for the CDR3 is TGTGCTAACAGTTACAAGGGCCCTACCACTTCGATACCCTACGAGCAGTACTTC. This translates into CANSYKGPTTSIPYEQYF.

In its sample, this clonotype was seen once. One end of the junction is discordant with germline, which a read error may explain. This chain links TRBV11-1 with TRBJ2-3; perhaps D is TRBD1 or TRBD2 (5 bases each). The germline V gene has CDR1 SGHAT and CDR2 FQDESV (reference sequence). The length of the CDR3 is 15 residues. The CDR3 loop is CASCFAERGADTHYF. The CDR3 DNA is TGTGCCAGCTGCTTCGCAGAGAGGGGAGCGGATACGCACTATTTT.

The chain combines TRBV29-1 with TRBJ2-3, with 12 nucleotides matching TRBD2. There are 15 residues in the CDR3. Germline values: CDR1 SQVTM, CDR2 ANQGSEA. For the CDR3, the DNA is TGCGGTGTACGGACTAGCGGGAATTGGAAAGATACGCAGTATTTT. Its translation: CGVRTSGNWKDTQYF.

With respect to this clonotype: A much larger clone differs from this one at a single base, so this may be a read error. The chain links TRBV6-1 to TRBJ2-7; a possible D gene is TRBD2 (6 bases). Per germline, CDR1 MNHNS and CDR2 SASEGT. V gave up 1 base and J gave up 4 bases, with 17 bases separating them. The CDR3 is 16 amino acids. As DNA, the CDR3 is TGTGCCAGCAGTGAAGGGTTGGGGACGGAGGGGTACGAGCAGTACTTC. This translates into CASSEGLGTEGYEQYF.

This sequence joins TRBV10-3 and TRBJ2-1; 8 bases map to TRBD2. The CDR3 consists of 14 residues. Germline values: CDR1 ENHRY, CDR2 SYGVKD. Trimming at V came to 7 bases and at J to 5 bases, leaving 7 bases not matched to a gene. CDR3: CAINRREVDNEQFF. As DNA, the CDR3 is TGTGCCATCAATAGGCGGGAGGTAGACAATGAGCAGTTCTTC.

Regarding this clonotype: Germline is not matched at one junction end, which may reflect a read error. CDR3 residues: CASSLTSVRVDEQFF. The DNA for the CDR3 is TGTGCCAGCAGTCTGACTAGCGTGAGGGTCGATGAACAGTTCTTC. The rearrangement links TRBV7-8 to TRBJ2-1; 8 nucleotides line up with TRBD2. Germline-derived CDR1 and CDR2 are SGHVS and FQNEAQ. The CDR3 consists of 15 residues.

This rearrangement joins TRBV5-6 to TRBJ2-1; the match to TRBD2 covers 16 bases. The J call is uncertain, as TRBJ2-4 better fits the DNA end. The CDR3 is 21 amino acids. The germline V gene has CDR1 SGHDT and CDR2 YYEEEE. CDR3 bases: TGTGCCAGCAACCCGGGGACTAGCGGGAGGGTCGCAGGGAGCTCCTACAATGATCAGTACTTC. Translation gives CASNPGTSGRVAGSSYNDQYF.

The J gene is TRBJ1-2, the V gene TRBV29-1; D is possibly TRBD1 (5 bases). CDR1 and CDR2 from the germline V gene are SQVTM and ANQGSEA. The CDR3 has 18 amino acids. Trimming stripped 4 bases from V and 0 bases from J, with 24 bases between. CDR3 DNA sequence: TGCAGCGTTGGGGCACTAACAGGTGCTCAAGTGGCTAACTATGGCTACACCTTC. Translated, it gives CSVGALTGAQVANYGYTF. Based on the CDR3 plus reference TRBV29-1 and TRBJ1-2, the full variable domain is SAVISQKPSRDICQRGTSLTIQCQVDSQVTMMFWYRQQPGQSLTLIATANQGSEATYESGFVIDKFPISRPNLTFSTLTVSNMSPEDSSIYLCSVGALTGAQVANYGYTFGSGTRLTVV.

The chain joins TRBV29-1 to TRBJ2-4; possibly TRBD1 for D (6 bases). V was clipped by 4 bases and J by 3 bases, with 16 bases between them. The germline V gene encodes CDR1 SQVTM and CDR2 ANQGSEA. The CDR3 has 15 amino acids. This chain's CDR3 is CSVVVRGRGKNIQYF. CDR3 nucleotides: TGCAGCGTTGTAGTAAGAGGCAGGGGCAAAAACATTCAGTACTTC.

In the case of this clonotype: Being one base from a much bigger clone, this may be a read error. The V gene is TRBV28, the J gene TRBJ1-5; TRBD1 matches 11 bases. V gave up 1 base and J gave up 4 bases; unmatched junction bases: 3. The CDR3 loop spans 16 amino acids. CDR1 MDHEN and CDR2 SYDVKM come from the germline V gene. The CDR3: CASSLLGDRGNQPQHF. The CDR3 DNA follows: TGTGCCAGCAGTTTATTAGGGGACAGGGGGAATCAGCCCCAGCATTTT.

The chain uses TRBV15 and TRBJ2-1; 7 positions agree with TRBD1. In germline, CDR1 is LNHNV, CDR2 YYDKDF (reference sequence). The CDR3 has 16 residues. Trimming cost V 0 bases and J 5 bases; bases outside gene matches: 7. This chain's CDR3 is CATSRDRFRGNNEQFF. The CDR3 DNA follows: TGTGCCACCAGCAGAGACCGCTTCAGGGGGAACAATGAGCAGTTCTTC.

About this clonotype itself: Sequence at one end of the junction differs from germline and may be a read error. CDR3 nucleotide sequence: TGTGCCAGCGGCTGGAACTCTGGGGTCAACGTGCTGACTTTC. The encoded protein is CASGWNSGVNVLTF. The rearrangement uses TRBV11-1 and TRBJ2-6; D is unclear. The length of the CDR3 is 14 residues. The V gene's germline CDR1 is SGHAT and CDR2 FQDESV (reference sequence).

This clonotype has only one observation. Relative to the germline gene, one junction end is altered; a read error may explain this. The rearrangement links TRBV29-1 to TRBJ2-1; 9 bases fit TRBD1. The CDR3 has 14 residues. Germline V gives CDR1 SQVTM, CDR2 ANQGSEA. The CDR3 sequence: CRVTRDRAYNEQFF. The CDR3 coding sequence is TGCAGAGTCACGCGGGACAGGGCGTACAATGAGCAATTCTTC.

As regards this clonotype: The junction and the germline gene differ at one end; a read error may be behind it. The J gene is TRBJ1-2, the V gene TRBV11-2; D is possibly TRBD1 (6 bases). From germline, CDR1 is SGHAT and CDR2 FQNNGV. The CDR3 runs to 13 residues. CDR3 in DNA: TGTACCAGCAACTCTAACCCAGGGGAAGGCTATACCTTC. This sequence encodes CTSNSNPGEGYTF.

As for this clonotype: Its ends do not fully match the called genes, so a read error is possible. The rearrangement uses TRBV6-5 and TRBJ1-5, with a tentative D call TRBD1 (5 bases). The CDR3 spans 13 residues. Germline V gives CDR1 MNHEY, CDR2 SVGAGI. This CDR3 is CVSSLQAKQPQHF. CDR3 coding DNA: TGTGTCAGCAGTTTACAGGCTAAACAGCCCCAGCATTTT.

Worth noting for this clonotype: This may be a read error: a much more frequent sequence differs by one nucleotide. The rearrangement uses TRBV15 and TRBJ2-7; 12 positions agree with TRBD1. The CDR3 contains 14 residues. Germline-derived CDR1 and CDR2 are LNHNV and YYDKDF (reference sequence). The CDR3 sequence is CPTSRGQGAREQYF. In DNA, the CDR3 is TGTCCCACCAGCAGGGGACAGGGGGCGCGGGAGCAGTACTTC.

With regard to this clonotype: With a much larger clone just one base away, this may be a read error. The chain joins TRBV7-2 to TRBJ2-3, with 7 bases aligning to TRBD2. With 1 base clipped from V and 4 bases from J, the junction kept 14 bases outside the gene matches. CDR1 and CDR2 from the germline V gene are SGHTA and FQGNSA. This CDR3 contains 18 residues. Here the CDR3 DNA reads TGTGCCAGCAGCTTAGTCCCCGCGGGAGTGGGAGATGCAGATACGCAGTATTTT. It codes for CASSLVPAGVGDADTQYF.

A remark on this clonotype: At one end, the junction sequence differs from germline, possibly due to a read error. The chain employs TRBV5-4 and TRBJ2-3, with a tentative D call TRBD2 (5 bases). The CDR3 covers 15 residues. The germline V gene encodes CDR1 SGHNT and CDR2 YYREEE (reference sequence). As DNA, the CDR3 is TGTGCCGGCAGCTTGTGCTTGGCCTCGGGGGATACGCAGTATTTT. It specifies CAGSLCLASGDTQYF.

This clonotype came up many times. V gene TRBV28 combines with J gene TRBJ1-6; D perhaps matches TRBD1 (5 bases). The V gene lost 8 bases and the J gene lost 7 bases, with 18 bases spanning the gap. This CDR3 spans 15 amino acids. Germline CDR1 reads MDHEN; CDR2 reads SYDVKM. CDR3 DNA: TGTGCCAGCTTACGAAGGGGCAGGTGGAATTCACCCCTCCACTTT. Translated: CASLRRGRWNSPLHF.